Listed below are T cell receptor beta chains from one sample, sequenced in a study of blood T cells in healthy people across ages. TCRdb reanalysed the 5' RACE reads using MiXCR and keeps one entry per CDR3 protein. In the table there are 1.5 million to 2 million distinct CDR3 sequences, 28% of which are singletons. Material for sequencing was blood. Receptors originate from a woman in her thirties in good health. CDR3s include the opening cysteine and the closing phenylalanine or tryptophan. The D gene is left open where the match is weak. For some rows the clone size is stated as once, few or many, or as a class when expanded; others skip it.

15	TRBV3-1	TRBJ2-7	NA	NA	CASSQGRSGFYEQYF	TGTGCCAGCAGCCAAGGCAGAAGCGGATTCTACGAGCAGTACTTC
13	TRBV9	TRBJ1-1	NA	NA	CASSVGPGTEAFF	TGTGCCAGCAGCGTAGGTCCGGGAACTGAAGCTTTCTTT
12	TRBV12-3/TRBV12-4	TRBJ1-1	NA	TRBD1	CASGLWDSEAFF	TGTGCCAGCGGTTTATGGGACAGTGAAGCTTTCTTT
15	TRBV11-2	TRBJ2-1	NA	TRBD2	CASSFQGGRLDEQFF	TGTGCCAGCAGCTTTCAGGGCGGGAGGTTGGATGAGCAGTTCTTC
13	TRBV3-1	TRBJ2-1	few	NA	CASSQVEGDEQFF	TGTGCCAGCAGCCAAGTAGAAGGGGACGAGCAGTTCTTC
17	TRBV5-1	TRBJ2-1	few	NA	CASSPVGSHTQDNEQFF	TGCGCCAGCAGCCCCGTCGGGAGCCACACTCAGGACAATGAGCAGTTCTTC
16	TRBV4-2	TRBJ2-5	NA	TRBD2	CASTKTSGGAEETQYF	TGTGCCAGCACCAAGACTAGCGGGGGGGCCGAGGAGACCCAGTACTTC
14	TRBV12-3/TRBV12-4	TRBJ1-6	NA	NA	CASSRFRVNSPLHF	TGTGCCAGCAGTAGGTTCAGGGTTAATTCACCCCTCCACTTT
12	TRBV3-1	TRBJ2-7	many	NA	CASSRTRYEQYF	TGTGCCAGCAGCCGAACGCGATACGAGCAGTACTTC
15	TRBV6-1	TRBJ2-1	few	NA	CASSGVGRAYNEQFF	TGTGCCAGCAGTGGTGTCGGAAGGGCCTACAATGAGCAGTTCTTC
15	TRBV20-1	TRBJ1-1	NA	NA	CSARDPFRRGTEAFF	TGCAGTGCTAGAGATCCCTTCCGACGGGGCACTGAAGCTTTCTTT
13	TRBV5-1	TRBJ1-1	few	NA	CASRIKGGTEAFF	TGCGCCAGCAGAATCAAGGGGGGGACTGAAGCTTTCTTT
13	TRBV5-5	TRBJ2-7	NA	TRBD1	CASSPWTGNEQYF	TGTGCCAGCAGCCCCTGGACAGGGAACGAGCAGTACTTC
14	TRBV12-3/TRBV12-4	TRBJ2-5	many	NA	CASSSGTVRETQYF	TGTGCCAGCAGTTCAGGGACGGTGAGAGAGACCCAGTACTTC
13	TRBV12-3/TRBV12-4	TRBJ2-1	many	NA	CASSLLSGDEQFF	TGTGCCAGCAGTTTATTGTCCGGGGATGAGCAGTTCTTC
15	TRBV5-1	TRBJ1-2	NA	NA	CASSLVHERLDGYTF	TGCGCCAGCAGCTTGGTGCATGAGCGCTTGGATGGCTACACCTTC
17	TRBV9	TRBJ1-4	few	NA	CASSVAKGMATNEKLFF	TGCGCCAGCAGCGTAGCCAAGGGGATGGCAACTAATGAAAAACTGTTTTTT
13	TRBV7-6	TRBJ2-3	many	NA	CASSRSSGGTQYF	TGTGCCAGCAGCAGATCCTCGGGCGGTACGCAGTATTTT
16	TRBV11-2	TRBJ2-2	NA	TRBD1	CASSLFRDRGTGELFF	TGTGCCAGCAGCTTATTCCGGGACAGGGGGACCGGGGAGCTGTTTTTT
14	TRBV12-3/TRBV12-4	TRBJ2-7	NA	TRBD2	CASSPWGGSYEQYF	TGTGCCAGCAGTCCCTGGGGGGGGTCCTACGAGCAGTACTTC
14	TRBV27	TRBJ2-3	NA	NA	CASSRGDAADTQYF	TGTGCCAGCAGTAGAGGGGATGCGGCAGATACGCAGTATTTT
20	TRBV4-2	TRBJ2-5	few	TRBD2	CASSPRGETSGGAYQETQYF	TGTGCCAGCAGCCCCCGGGGGGAGACTAGCGGGGGTGCGTACCAAGAGACCCAGTACTTC
17	TRBV6-1	TRBJ2-2	NA	NA	CASSRRKVVLNTGELFF	TGTGCCAGCAGCCGCCGAAAGGTTGTGTTGAACACCGGGGAGCTGTTTTTT
9	TRBV12-5	TRBJ2-3	many	NA	CARTDTQYF	TGCGCCCGCACAGATACGCAGTATTTT
17	TRBV20-1	TRBJ2-5	NA	NA	CGATMRTGIQSLETQYF	TGCGGTGCTACGATGAGAACAGGGATCCAAAGCTTGGAGACCCAGTACTTC
17	TRBV9	TRBJ2-5	many	TRBD2	CASSVGFLAESQETQYF	TGTGCCAGCAGCGTAGGTTTCCTAGCGGAGAGCCAAGAGACCCAGTACTTC
15	TRBV7-2	TRBJ2-1	few	NA	CASSSPRTPLSEQFF	TGTGCCAGCAGCTCCCCGCGGACTCCGTTATCCGAGCAGTTCTTC
16	TRBV4-3	TRBJ2-2	NA	NA	CASSQGLTESTGELFF	TGCGCCAGCAGCCAAGGTCTTACAGAGTCCACCGGGGAGCTGTTTTTT
16	TRBV18	TRBJ2-1	NA	TRBD1	CASSPYGGQGRNEQFF	TGTGCCAGCTCACCGTACGGAGGACAGGGGAGGAATGAGCAGTTCTTC
16	TRBV18	TRBJ2-4	NA	NA	CTSSPDQLRAKNIQYF	TGTACCAGCTCACCAGACCAACTCCGGGCCAAAAACATTCAGTACTTC
13	TRBV27	TRBJ2-2	NA	NA	CASTPGGAGELFF	TGTGCCAGCACTCCAGGGGGGGCCGGGGAGCTGTTTTTT
15	TRBV28	TRBJ1-5	NA	NA	CASSLLRGVNQPQHF	TGTGCCAGCAGTCTCCTCCGTGGGGTCAATCAGCCCCAGCATTTT
16	TRBV20-1	TRBJ2-3	NA	TRBD2	CSAAVSGGAAPDTQYF	TGCAGTGCCGCAGTCAGCGGGGGGGCCGCCCCAGATACGCAGTATTTT
20	TRBV19	TRBJ2-5	few	NA	CASPPGWGWIEFGFKETQYF	TGTGCCAGTCCCCCCGGCTGGGGGTGGATTGAGTTTGGATTCAAAGAGACCCAGTACTTC
17	TRBV5-6	TRBJ1-2	NA	TRBD1	CASVPLRTGLSLDGYTF	TGTGCCAGCGTACCATTGAGGACAGGACTTTCCTTAGATGGCTACACCTTC
16	TRBV5-1	TRBJ1-4	NA	TRBD1	CTSSSTSGQGTEKLFF	TGCACCAGCAGCTCGACGTCGGGACAGGGCACTGAAAAACTGTTTTTT
13	TRBV10-3	TRBJ1-1	few	NA	CAIGLSGNTEAFF	TGTGCCATCGGTTTAAGTGGGAACACTGAAGCTTTCTTT
14	TRBV11-2	TRBJ2-1	few	TRBD2	CASSGLAGIYEQFF	TGTGCCAGCAGCGGACTAGCGGGGATTTATGAGCAGTTCTTC
18	TRBV20-1	TRBJ2-1	many	NA	CSARAPGAGTRSYNEQFF	TGCAGTGCTAGAGCCCCAGGGGCAGGGACCAGGTCCTACAATGAGCAGTTCTTC
13	TRBV4-1	TRBJ2-5	NA	NA	CASSSSLGETQYF	TGCGCCAGCAGCTCGTCTTTGGGGGAGACCCAGTACTTC
19	TRBV21-1	TRBJ1-2	NA	NA	CASSKRGPDRESSNYGYTF	TGTGCCAGCAGCAAGCGGGGGCCGGACAGGGAAAGTAGTAACTATGGCTACACCTTC
15	TRBV25-1	TRBJ2-7	many	NA	CASSEQGTLSYEQYF	TGTGCCAGCAGTGAACAGGGTACCTTATCCTACGAGCAGTACTTC
18	TRBV5-1	TRBJ2-1	NA	TRBD2	CASSLALRGGSGNNEQFF	TGCGCCAGCAGCTTGGCACTAAGGGGGGGTAGCGGGAACAATGAGCAGTTCTTC
16	TRBV6-6	TRBJ1-5	once	NA	CASSSSFGQVNQPQHF	TGTGCCAGCAGCTCCTCCTTTGGGCAGGTCAATCAGCCCCAGCATTTT
11	TRBV10-3	TRBJ1-1	NA	NA	CAISGDREAFF	TGTGCCATCAGTGGGGACCGCGAAGCTTTCTTT
14	TRBV5-1	TRBJ2-1	few	TRBD2	CASSPQAGGNEQFF	TGCGCCAGCAGCCCGCAAGCGGGGGGGAATGAGCAGTTCTTC
15	TRBV7-2	TRBJ2-7	few	TRBD2	CASSLAVLREGPQYF	TGTGCCAGCAGCTTAGCGGTACTGAGGGAGGGACCCCAGTACTTC
14	TRBV7-9	TRBJ1-2	NA	TRBD1	CANSAPGQASNYTF	TGTGCCAACAGCGCACCGGGACAGGCCTCCAACTACACCTTC
19	TRBV4-2	TRBJ2-7	NA	TRBD2	CASSQGGLAGFGTFGEQYF	TGTGCCAGCAGCCAGGGAGGACTAGCGGGGTTTGGTACCTTCGGCGAGCAGTACTTC
13	TRBV18	TRBJ1-2	many	TRBD1	CASSGTDNYGYTF	TGTGCCAGCTCTGGGACAGACAACTATGGCTACACCTTC
14	TRBV3-1	TRBJ2-5	NA	NA	CASSQRTFEETQYF	TGTGCCAGCAGCCAACGGACCTTCGAAGAGACCCAGTACTTC
16	TRBV7-9	TRBJ2-1	few	TRBD1	CASSLFRDSLKFEQFF	TGTGCCAGCAGCTTATTTCGGGACAGCCTCAAGTTTGAGCAGTTCTTC
13	TRBV13	TRBJ2-5	NA	NA	CASSLGGRDLQYF	TGTGCCAGCAGCTTAGGAGGAAGGGATTTGCAGTACTTC